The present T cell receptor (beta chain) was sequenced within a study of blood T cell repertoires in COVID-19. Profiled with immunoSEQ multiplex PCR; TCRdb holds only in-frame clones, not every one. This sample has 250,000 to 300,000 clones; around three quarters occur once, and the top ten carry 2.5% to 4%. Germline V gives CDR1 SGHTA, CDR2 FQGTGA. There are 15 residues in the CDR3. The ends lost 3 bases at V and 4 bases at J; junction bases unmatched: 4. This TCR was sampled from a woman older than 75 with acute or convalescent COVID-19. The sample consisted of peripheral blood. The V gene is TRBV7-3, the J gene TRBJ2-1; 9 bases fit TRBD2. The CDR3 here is CASSLQLAGYNEQFF. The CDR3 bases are TGTGCCAGCAGCTTGCAACTAGCGGGTTACAATGAGCAGTTCTTC.